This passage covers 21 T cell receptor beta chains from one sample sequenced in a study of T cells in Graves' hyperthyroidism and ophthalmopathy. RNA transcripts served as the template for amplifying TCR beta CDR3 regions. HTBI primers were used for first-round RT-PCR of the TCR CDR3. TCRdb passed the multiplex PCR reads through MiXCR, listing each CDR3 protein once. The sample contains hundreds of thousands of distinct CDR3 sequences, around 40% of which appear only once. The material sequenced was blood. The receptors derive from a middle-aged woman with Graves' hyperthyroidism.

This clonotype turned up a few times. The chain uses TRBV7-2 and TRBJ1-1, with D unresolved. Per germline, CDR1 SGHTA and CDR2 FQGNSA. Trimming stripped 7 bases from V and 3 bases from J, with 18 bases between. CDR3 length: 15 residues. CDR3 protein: CASNLRRGTDTEAFF. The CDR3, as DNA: TGTGCCAGCAACCTTAGGCGGGGAACGGACACTGAAGCTTTCTTT.

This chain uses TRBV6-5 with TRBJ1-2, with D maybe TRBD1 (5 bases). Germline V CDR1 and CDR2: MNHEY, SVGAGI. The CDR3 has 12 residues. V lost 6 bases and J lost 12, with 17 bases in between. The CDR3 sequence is CASSLGQGGHTF. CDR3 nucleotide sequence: TGTGCCAGCAGCCTAGGCCAGGGCGGCCACACCTTC.

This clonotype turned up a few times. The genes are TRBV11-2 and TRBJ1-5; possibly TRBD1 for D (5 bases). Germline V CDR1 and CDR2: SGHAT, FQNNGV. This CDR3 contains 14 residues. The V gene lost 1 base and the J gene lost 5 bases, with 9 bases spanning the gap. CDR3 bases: TGTGCCAGCAGCTTAGGGGGGGTGGATCAGCCCCAGCATTTT. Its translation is CASSLGGVDQPQHF.

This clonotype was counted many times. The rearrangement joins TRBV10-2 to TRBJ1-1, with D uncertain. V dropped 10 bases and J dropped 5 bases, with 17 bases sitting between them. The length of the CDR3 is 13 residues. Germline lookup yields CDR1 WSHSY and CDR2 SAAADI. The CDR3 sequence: CATHGVELTEAFF. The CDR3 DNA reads TGCGCCACACATGGGGTGGAGCTAACTGAAGCTTTCTTT.

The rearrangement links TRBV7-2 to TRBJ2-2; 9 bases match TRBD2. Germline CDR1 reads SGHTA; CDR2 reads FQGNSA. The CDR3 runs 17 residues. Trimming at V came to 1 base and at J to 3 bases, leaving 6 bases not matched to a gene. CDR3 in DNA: TGTGCCAGCAGCTTAGTAGGAGCGGGGGGCTACACCGGGGAGCTGTTTTTT. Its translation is CASSLVGAGGYTGELFF.

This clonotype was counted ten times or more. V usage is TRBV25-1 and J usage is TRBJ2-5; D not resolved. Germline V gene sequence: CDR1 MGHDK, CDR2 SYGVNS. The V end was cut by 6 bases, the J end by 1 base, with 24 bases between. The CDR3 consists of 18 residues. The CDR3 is CASRNHFSSSQPQETQYF. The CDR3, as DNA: TGTGCCAGCAGGAACCACTTCAGTTCCTCTCAACCCCAAGAGACCCAGTACTTC.

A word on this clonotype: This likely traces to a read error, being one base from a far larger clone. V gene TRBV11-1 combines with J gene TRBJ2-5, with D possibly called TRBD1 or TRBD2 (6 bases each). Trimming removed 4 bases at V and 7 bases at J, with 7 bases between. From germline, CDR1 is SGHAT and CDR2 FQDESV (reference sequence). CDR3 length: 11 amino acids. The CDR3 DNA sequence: TGTGCCAGCAGCTGGGGGGCGACCCAGTACTTC. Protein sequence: CASSWGATQYF.

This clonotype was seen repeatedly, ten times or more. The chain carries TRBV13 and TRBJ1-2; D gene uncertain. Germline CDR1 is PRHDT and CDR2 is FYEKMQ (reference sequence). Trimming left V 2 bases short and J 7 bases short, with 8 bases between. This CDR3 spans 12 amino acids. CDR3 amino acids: CASSLFGVGYTF. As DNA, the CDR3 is TGTGCCAGCAGCTTATTCGGGGTTGGCTACACCTTC.

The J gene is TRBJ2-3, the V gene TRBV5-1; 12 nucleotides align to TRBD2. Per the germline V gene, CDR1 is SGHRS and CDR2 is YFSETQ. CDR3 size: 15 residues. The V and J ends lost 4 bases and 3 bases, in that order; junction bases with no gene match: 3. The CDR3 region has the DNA TGCGCCAGCAGCATGACTAGCGGGAGTACAGATACGCAGTATTTT. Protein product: CASSMTSGSTDTQYF.

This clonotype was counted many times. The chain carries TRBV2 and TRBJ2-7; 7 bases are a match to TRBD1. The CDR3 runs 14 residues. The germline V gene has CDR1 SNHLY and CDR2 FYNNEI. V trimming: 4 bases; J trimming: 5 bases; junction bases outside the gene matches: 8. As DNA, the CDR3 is TGTGCCAGCAGTGCCAGACAGGGTTGGAACGAGCAGTACTTC. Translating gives CASSARQGWNEQYF.

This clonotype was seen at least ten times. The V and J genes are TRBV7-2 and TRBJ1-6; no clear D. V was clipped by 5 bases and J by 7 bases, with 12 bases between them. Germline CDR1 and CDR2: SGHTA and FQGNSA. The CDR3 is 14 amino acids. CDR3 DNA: TGTGCCAGCAGCCCAGATAGGGAGAATTCACCCCTCCACTTT. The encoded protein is CASSPDRENSPLHF.

The CDR3 DNA is TGCAGTGCTAGAGAGCTAGCGGGAGGCCGCAATGAGCAGTTCTTC. This codes for CSARELAGGRNEQFF. The chain combines TRBV20-1 with TRBJ2-1; 11 nucleotides agree with TRBD2. V lost 0 bases and J lost 6; bases outside the gene matches: 4. CDR3 size: 15 residues. Germline V CDR1 and CDR2: DFQATT, SNEGSKA (reference sequence).

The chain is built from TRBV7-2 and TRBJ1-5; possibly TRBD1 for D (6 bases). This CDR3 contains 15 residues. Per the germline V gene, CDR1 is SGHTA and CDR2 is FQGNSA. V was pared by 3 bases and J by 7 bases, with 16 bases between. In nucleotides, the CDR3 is TGTGCCAGCAGCTTTCCGCTAGCGGGGGGCCAGCCCCAGCATTTT. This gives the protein CASSFPLAGGQPQHF.

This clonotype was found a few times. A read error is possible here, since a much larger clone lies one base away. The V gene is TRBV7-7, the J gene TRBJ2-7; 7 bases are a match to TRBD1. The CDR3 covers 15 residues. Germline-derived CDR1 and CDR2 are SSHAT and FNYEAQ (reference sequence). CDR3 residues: CASSTRTGVDYEQYF. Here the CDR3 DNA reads TGTGCTAGCAGCACGCGGACAGGAGTCGACTACGAGCAGTACTTC.

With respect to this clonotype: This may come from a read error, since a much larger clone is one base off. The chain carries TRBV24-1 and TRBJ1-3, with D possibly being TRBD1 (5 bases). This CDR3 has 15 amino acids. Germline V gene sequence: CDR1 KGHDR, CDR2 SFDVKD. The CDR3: CATSAGRGSENTIYF. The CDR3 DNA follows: TGTGCCACCAGCGCTGGACGGGGCTCTGAAAACACCATATATTTT.

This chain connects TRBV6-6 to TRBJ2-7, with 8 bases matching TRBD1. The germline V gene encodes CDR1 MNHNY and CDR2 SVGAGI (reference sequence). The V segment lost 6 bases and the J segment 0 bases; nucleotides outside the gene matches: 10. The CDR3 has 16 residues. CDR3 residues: CASRPPSGQASYEQYF. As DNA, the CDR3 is TGTGCCAGCAGACCCCCCTCGGGACAGGCCTCCTACGAGCAGTACTTC.

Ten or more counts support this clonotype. CDR3 region: CSGPGQGVTYEQYF. The CDR3, as DNA: TGCAGCGGGCCCGGACAGGGGGTTACCTACGAGCAGTACTTC. This chain joins TRBV29-1 and TRBJ2-7; 10 bases align to TRBD1. CDR1 and CDR2 (germline): SQVTM, ANQGSEA. This CDR3 has 14 amino acids. J was trimmed by 2 bases and V by 7 bases; bases with no gene match: 8.

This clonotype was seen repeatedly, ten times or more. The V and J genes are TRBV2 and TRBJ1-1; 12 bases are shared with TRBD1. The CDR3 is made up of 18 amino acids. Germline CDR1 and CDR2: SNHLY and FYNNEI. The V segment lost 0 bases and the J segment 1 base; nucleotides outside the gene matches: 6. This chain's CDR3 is CASSEALGTGGTNTEAFF. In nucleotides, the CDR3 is TGTGCCAGCAGTGAAGCCCTGGGGACAGGGGGCACGAACACTGAAGCTTTCTTT.

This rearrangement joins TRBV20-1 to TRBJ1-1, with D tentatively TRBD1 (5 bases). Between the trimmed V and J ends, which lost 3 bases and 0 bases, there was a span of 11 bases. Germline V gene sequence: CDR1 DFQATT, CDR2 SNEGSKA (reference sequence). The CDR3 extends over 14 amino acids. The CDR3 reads CSASLGVMNTEAFF. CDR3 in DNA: TGCAGTGCTAGCCTGGGGGTCATGAACACTGAAGCTTTCTTT.

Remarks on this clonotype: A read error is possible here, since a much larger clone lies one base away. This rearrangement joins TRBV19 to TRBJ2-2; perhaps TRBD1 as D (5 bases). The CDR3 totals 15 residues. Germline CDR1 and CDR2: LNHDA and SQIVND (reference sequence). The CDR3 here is CASSIQGSNIGELFF. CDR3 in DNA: TGTGCCAGTAGTATACAGGGCTCGAACATCGGGGAGCTGTTTTTT. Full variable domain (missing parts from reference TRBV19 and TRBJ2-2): DGGITQSPKYLFRKEGQNVTLSCEQNLNHDAMYWYRQDPGQGLRLIYYSQIVNDFQKGDIAEGYSVSREKKESFPLTVTSAQKNPTAFYLCASSIQGSNIGELFFGEGSRLTVL.

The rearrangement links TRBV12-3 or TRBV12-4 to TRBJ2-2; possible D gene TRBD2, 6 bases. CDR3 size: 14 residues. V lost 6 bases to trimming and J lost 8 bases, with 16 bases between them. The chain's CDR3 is CASSPGLRRGELFF. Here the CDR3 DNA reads TGTGCCAGCAGCCCGGGACTCCGTCGGGGGGAGCTGTTTTTT.